This passage covers 30 T cell receptor beta chains from one sample sequenced in a study of blood T cell repertoires in COVID-19. This table comes from immunoSEQ multiplex PCR, and its TCRdb copy is limited to in-frame clones, with some not included. The table lists under 200,000 clones, roughly 84% of them singletons. Material: peripheral blood. These TCRs come from a woman at least 80 years old with acute or convalescent COVID-19.

The chain is built from TRBV27 and TRBJ2-1; D may be TRBD2 (5 bases). The CDR3 has 16 residues. Per the germline V gene, CDR1 is MNHEY and CDR2 is SMNVEV (reference sequence). V was pared by 6 bases and J by 0 bases, with 15 bases between. CDR3 amino acids: CASRPLARYSYNEQFF. DNA for the CDR3: TGTGCCAGCAGACCTTTAGCGCGTTACTCCTACAATGAGCAGTTCTTC.

This clone was detected once. J is TRBJ1-1 and V is TRBV6-5, with TRBD1 matching over 9 bases. The CDR3 runs 15 residues. Trimming at V came to 4 bases and at J to 5 bases, leaving 8 bases not matched to a gene. Per the germline V gene, CDR1 is MNHEY and CDR2 is SVGAGI. The CDR3 DNA sequence: TGTGCCAGCAGTTTATTACAGGGGGCGCGTACTGAAGCTTTCTTT. Translated: CASSLLQGARTEAFF.

The chain joins TRBV18 to TRBJ2-5; TRBD2 might be the D (5 bases). Trimming shortened V by 2 bases and J by 0 bases, and 10 bases separated the two germline ends. Germline CDR1 KGHSH, CDR2 LQKENI. There are 15 residues in the CDR3. The CDR3 DNA reads as TGTGCCAGCTCACCAAGCGAGGGAAACCAAGAGACCCAGTACTTC. This gives the protein CASSPSEGNQETQYF.

The chain is built from TRBV2 and TRBJ1-4, with 8 bases matching TRBD1. The CDR3 spans 13 residues. The V and J ends lost 7 bases and 8 bases, in that order; junction bases with no gene match: 6. In germline, CDR1 is SNHLY, CDR2 FYNNEI. Here the CDR3 DNA reads TGTGCCAGCACCTGGACAGGGACGGAAAAACTGTTTTTT. Protein sequence: CASTWTGTEKLFF.

The table lists this clone with a count of one. DNA of the CDR3: TGCAGTGCTCGGACCCAGGGCAGCTCCACCTTC. This codes for CSARTQGSSTF. The gene calls are TRBV20-1 and TRBJ1-2, with TRBD1 as a possible D gene (5 bases). The CDR3 covers 11 residues. Germline V gene lookup returns CDR1 DFQATT and CDR2 SNEGSKA (reference sequence). V gave up 5 bases and J gave up 13 bases, with 17 bases separating them.

This chain connects TRBV12-5 to TRBJ1-5, with D unresolved. The CDR3 is made up of 18 amino acids. Germline assignment: CDR1 LGHNT and CDR2 FRNRAP. With 1 base removed from V and 4 bases from J, the gap between germline ends came to 20 bases. CDR3 sequence: CASGLDPLTRHPNQPQHF. DNA of the CDR3: TGTGCTAGTGGTTTGGACCCCTTAACCAGGCACCCTAATCAGCCCCAGCATTTT.

This clone appeared a single time. This rearrangement joins TRBV15 to TRBJ1-3; tentatively, D is TRBD1 (5 bases). Looked up from germline, CDR1 is LNHNV and CDR2 is YYDKDF (reference sequence). This CDR3 contains 16 residues. With 0 bases removed from V and 2 bases from J, the gap between germline ends came to 11 bases. The CDR3 here is CATSRDRVAAGNTIYF. The CDR3 bases are TGTGCCACCAGCAGAGACAGGGTAGCGGCTGGAAACACCATATATTTT.

This chain joins TRBV6-6 and TRBJ2-1; 7 bases line up with TRBD1. The junction had 7 bases not matched to a gene; V was cut back by 6 bases and J by 2 bases. Germline V gene lookup returns CDR1 MNHNY and CDR2 SVGAGI (reference sequence). The CDR3 covers 15 residues. This CDR3 is CASSLPGQAYNEQFF. For the CDR3, the DNA is TGTGCCAGCAGCCTCCCAGGACAGGCCTACAATGAGCAGTTCTTC.

V is TRBV27 and J is TRBJ1-6; 11 bases line up with TRBD1. CDR3 size: 14 residues. J gave up 16 bases and V 6 bases, and 11 bases lay outside the gene matches. Germline V gene sequence: CDR1 MNHEY, CDR2 SMNVEV (reference sequence). In nucleotides, the CDR3 is TGTGCCAGCAGCCGGGACAGGGGGATCTTAACTCTCCACTTT. Its translation: CASSRDRGILTLHF.

The genes are TRBV9 and TRBJ2-3; TRBD2 matches 12 bases. Per the germline V gene, CDR1 is SGDLS and CDR2 is YYNGEE. The CDR3 covers 17 residues. J gave up 9 bases and V 3 bases, and 14 bases lay outside the gene matches. The CDR3 region is CASSGSLTSGSLWTQYF. CDR3 coding DNA: TGTGCCAGCAGCGGAAGCCTGACTAGCGGGAGTTTATGGACGCAGTATTTT. Looking up the rest from reference TRBV9 and TRBJ2-3 gives the full variable domain: DSGVTQTPKHLITATGQRVTLRCSPRSGDLSVYWYQQSLDQGLQFLIQYYNGEERAKGNILERFSAQQFPDLHSELNLSSLELGDSALYFCASSGSLTSGSLWTQYFGPGTRLTVL.

This clone appeared a few times. The chain has TRBV12-3 or TRBV12-4 and TRBJ2-7, with 7 bases lining up with TRBD2. Trimming took 7 bases from V and 7 from J; bases not matched to a gene: 7. The CDR3 runs to 12 residues. This chain's CDR3 is CASTLFGGEQYF. CDR3 DNA sequence: TGTGCCAGCACCCTCTTCGGGGGGGAGCAGTACTTC.

This chain links TRBV2 with TRBJ1-2; D unresolved. Looked up from germline, CDR1 is SNHLY and CDR2 is FYNNEI. V was trimmed by 6 bases and J by 8 bases, leaving 22 bases between them. The CDR3 loop spans 15 amino acids. This CDR3 reads CASSLMRAGAEGYTF. The CDR3 DNA reads as TGTGCCAGCAGCCTAATGAGGGCGGGCGCGGAGGGCTACACCTTC.

V gene TRBV18 combines with J gene TRBJ2-1, with TRBD2 as a possible D gene (5 bases). The CDR3 length is 12 residues. V gave up 6 bases and J gave up 9 bases, with 12 bases separating them. Germline CDR1 reads KGHSH; CDR2 reads LQKENI. CDR3 loop: CASSRDMGEQFF. The DNA for the CDR3 is TGTGCCAGCTCCCGGGATATGGGTGAGCAGTTCTTC. The complete variable domain, with remaining parts taken from reference TRBV18 and TRBJ2-1, reads NAGVMQNPRHLVRRRGQEARLRCSPMKGHSHVYWYRQLPEEGLKFMVYLQKENIIDESGMPKERFSAEFPKEGPSILRIQQVVRGDSAAYFCASSRDMGEQFFGPGTRLTVL.

The CDR3 is CASSRGEGSRNTEAFF. The CDR3 bases are TGTGCCAGTAGTAGAGGGGAGGGCAGTAGGAACACTGAAGCTTTCTTT. The rearrangement links TRBV19 to TRBJ1-1, with D perhaps matching TRBD1 (5 bases). This CDR3 is 16 amino acids long. CDR1 is LNHDA and CDR2 is SQIVND in the germline V gene (reference sequence). V lost 4 bases, J lost 1 base, and 16 bases lay in between.

The chain carries TRBV6-5 and TRBJ2-7, with 10 bases lining up with TRBD1. The CDR3 totals 15 residues. V lost 4 bases, J lost 5 bases, and 8 bases stayed unmatched. Germline V gives CDR1 MNHEY, CDR2 SVGAGI. The CDR3: CASSSDRGIWDEQYF. In DNA form, the CDR3 reads TGTGCCAGCAGTTCGGACAGGGGGATCTGGGACGAGCAGTACTTC.

The V call is TRBV25-1, the J call TRBJ2-7; D may be TRBD2 (5 bases). Looked up from germline, CDR1 is MGHDK and CDR2 is SYGVNS. Trimming removed 8 bases from V and 2 bases from J, with 13 bases in between. The CDR3 runs to 13 residues. CDR3 DNA: TGTGCCAGCCAAGACTGGGGAGCCTACGAGCAGTACTTC. Residues: CASQDWGAYEQYF.

This clone appeared a few times. The chain carries TRBV6-5 and TRBJ2-7, with D tentatively TRBD1 (7 bases). Per the germline V gene, CDR1 is MNHEY and CDR2 is SVGAGI. The length of the CDR3 is 14 residues. Trimming removed 7 bases from V and 3 bases from J, with 16 bases in between. DNA of the CDR3: TGTGCCAGCATTCGAGACAGGGACTTCTACGAGCAGTACTTC. It translates to CASIRDRDFYEQYF.

The genes are TRBV6-5 and TRBJ2-3; TRBD2 matches at 13 bases. The CDR3 has 16 residues. Looked up from germline, CDR1 is MNHEY and CDR2 is SVGAGI. The ends lost 3 bases at V and 7 bases at J; junction bases unmatched: 7. CDR3 coding DNA: TGTGCCAGCAGTTATCGGACTAGCGGGAGTATAAATACGCAGTATTTT. This translates into CASSYRTSGSINTQYF.

The chain couples TRBV27 to TRBJ1-1; 7 bases are shared with TRBD1. From germline, CDR1 is MNHEY and CDR2 SMNVEV (reference sequence). The CDR3 consists of 14 residues. The trim removed 10 bases at V and 1 base at J, leaving 9 bases unmatched. The CDR3 region has the DNA TGTGCCACGATGTACAGGGGATGGAACACTGAAGCTTTCTTT. It translates to CATMYRGWNTEAFF.

The CDR3 DNA reads TGCAGCGTTGAAACCTCCAGGGCGTCGAACTATGGCTACACCTTC. This sequence encodes CSVETSRASNYGYTF. The chain links TRBV29-1 to TRBJ1-2; D perhaps matches TRBD1 (5 bases). This CDR3 has 15 amino acids. Trimming took 2 bases from V and 2 from J, leaving 15 bases between them. Germline loops: CDR1 SQVTM, CDR2 ANQGSEA.

This chain uses TRBV28 with TRBJ1-2, with 7 bases aligning to TRBD1. From germline, CDR1 is MDHEN and CDR2 SYDVKM. The CDR3 has 15 amino acids. J gave up 0 bases and V 8 bases, and 9 bases lay outside the gene matches. The DNA for the CDR3 is TGTGCCAGCTCTACCGGGACAGCAACTAACTATGGCTACACCTTC. Protein: CASSTGTATNYGYTF.

The rearrangement joins TRBV9 to TRBJ1-1; tentative D call: TRBD1 (5 bases). The V gene's germline CDR1 is SGDLS and CDR2 YYNGEE. V lost 0 bases, J lost 1 base, and 10 bases lay in between. The CDR3 loop spans 15 amino acids. The CDR3 spells CASSVAPQGNTEAFF. CDR3 sequence (DNA): TGTGCCAGCAGCGTAGCTCCCCAGGGGAACACTGAAGCTTTCTTT.

The gene calls are TRBV19 and TRBJ2-1; 7 positions match TRBD2. The CDR3 runs 16 residues. Germline-derived CDR1 and CDR2 are LNHDA and SQIVND (reference sequence). V dropped 5 bases and J dropped 2; count of bases not matched to a gene: 9. The CDR3 DNA is TGTGCCAGTAGTGCTCGGGGTGGGAGGGCCTACAATGAGCAGTTCTTC. It encodes CASSARGGRAYNEQFF. Full variable domain (remainder filled in from reference TRBV19 and TRBJ2-1): DGGITQSPKYLFRKEGQNVTLSCEQNLNHDAMYWYRQDPGQGLRLIYYSQIVNDFQKGDIAEGYSVSREKKESFPLTVTSAQKNPTAFYLCASSARGGRAYNEQFFGPGTRLTVL.

The chain joins TRBV4-1 to TRBJ1-1, with 7 bases identical to TRBD1. The CDR3 length is 14 residues. V lost 6 bases to trimming and J lost 1 base; unmatched junction nucleotides: 5. From germline, CDR1 is MGHRA and CDR2 YSYEKL. The CDR3, as DNA: TGCGCCAGCAGACCGGGACAGCCGAACACTGAAGCTTTCTTT. Translation: CASRPGQPNTEAFF.

CDR3 loop: CASSQTGGPMNTEAFF. The CDR3 coding sequence is TGCGCCAGCAGCCAGACAGGGGGACCTATGAACACTGAAGCTTTCTTT. The chain carries TRBV4-1 and TRBJ1-1; 9 nucleotides line up with TRBD1. CDR1 is MGHRA, CDR2 YSYEKL, per germline. The V and J ends lost 3 bases and 0 bases, in that order; junction bases with no gene match: 5. The CDR3 has 16 amino acids.

The chain has TRBV10-3 and TRBJ2-1; 7 bases map to TRBD2. CDR3 length: 16 residues. The V gene end was trimmed by 7 bases and the J gene end by 0 bases; junction bases not matched to a gene: 9. CDR1 and CDR2 (germline): ENHRY, SYGVKD. For the CDR3, the DNA is TGTGCCATCAACGCTCTTGCGGGAGTCTCCTACAATGAGCAGTTCTTC. Translation gives CAINALAGVSYNEQFF.

The chain couples TRBV6-5 to TRBJ1-2, with D possibly being TRBD1 (5 bases). This CDR3 region has 12 residues. In germline, CDR1 is MNHEY, CDR2 SVGAGI. V was clipped by 5 bases and J by 2 bases, with 6 bases between them. The CDR3 DNA reads as TGTGCCAGCAGTCGACAGAACTATGGCTACACCTTC. Translated, it gives CASSRQNYGYTF.

The chain joins TRBV5-6 to TRBJ1-6; TRBD1 might be the D (5 bases). V lost 4 bases to trimming and J lost 7 bases, with 15 bases between them. The germline CDR1 and CDR2 sequences are SGHDT and YYEEEE. This CDR3 comprises 15 residues. The CDR3 protein is CASSTGDGRNSPLHF. The CDR3 bases are TGTGCCAGCAGCACGGGGGACGGGCGCAATTCACCCCTCCACTTT.

The count of this clone is one. The chain is built from TRBV5-1 and TRBJ2-5, with 7 bases fitting TRBD2. The ends lost 2 bases at V and 1 base at J; junction bases unmatched: 8. The CDR3 consists of 16 residues. Germline CDR1 reads SGHRS; CDR2 reads YFSETQ. In DNA form, the CDR3 reads TGCGCCAGCAGCTTTGGGTCGGGGGGACTCCAAGAGACCCAGTACTTC. Translated, it gives CASSFGSGGLQETQYF.

In its sample, this clone was seen a few times. The V gene is TRBV29-1, the J gene TRBJ2-7, with 12 bases identical to TRBD1. Looked up from germline, CDR1 is SQVTM and CDR2 is ANQGSEA. V lost 6 bases to trimming and J lost 7 bases; unmatched junction nucleotides: 10. CDR3 length equals 14 residues. The CDR3 here is CSVAGTGGAREQYF. Written as DNA, the CDR3 is TGCAGCGTCGCCGGGACAGGGGGCGCGCGGGAGCAGTACTTC.